The T cell receptor (beta chain) described here comes from a study of OX40 agonist ivuxolimab in advanced cancers. Across the study: Ivuxolimab doses were 0.01, 0.1, 0.3, 1.5, 3 or 10 mg/kg every 2 weeks. Three patients responded partially, comprising one with hepatocellular carcinoma and two with cutaneous melanoma.

Using immunoSEQ multiplex PCR, the repertoire was profiled, and TCRdb retains in-frame clones only, with some absent. The table records more than 45,000 clones, 88% of them present only once. Study-level points and caveats: Dosing at 0.1 to 3.0 mg/kg was accompanied by clonal expansion of CD4+ and CD8+ blood T cells by week 6. Compared with others, partial responders at 0.1-3.0 mg/kg displayed clonal expansion among the lowest.

V shed 1 base and J shed 1 base, with 7 bases lying between them. The CDR3 length is 14 residues. Germline loops: CDR1 KGHSH, CDR2 LQKENI. As for this clone: What it binds is not known.

The chain combines TRBV18 with TRBJ2-5, with a tentative D call TRBD1 (6 bases). This clonotype was obtained from an adult with an advanced solid tumor such as melanoma, head and neck, liver or kidney cancer. This specimen consisted of CD4+ or CD8+ T cells sorted from blood, obtained in a trial of the OX40 agonist ivuxolimab. The CDR3, as DNA: TGTGCCAGCTCACCACTACAGGGCCAAGAGACCCAGTACTTC. It codes for CASSPLQGQETQYF.